The clone carrying this T cell receptor (beta chain) was counted a few times. The antigen remains unidentified. Germline V gene sequence: CDR1 DFQATT, CDR2 SNEGSKA (reference sequence). This CDR3 comprises 13 residues. V was trimmed by 1 base and J by 12 bases, leaving 18 bases between them. This entry is derived from a study of response to subunit inactivated influenza vaccine. Whole-study results and caveats: Only a handful of new T cells, the authors suggested, are recruited with each seasonal influenza vaccination.

TCRdb used MiXCR to reprocess the RT-PCR reads, holding one entry per CDR3 protein. The sample contains hundreds of thousands of distinct CDR3 sequences, about a sixth of which appear only once. Sequencing used PBMCs from blood, obtained approximately 13 days after vaccination. The chain couples TRBV20-1 to TRBJ1-2, with D perhaps matching TRBD1 (6 bases). This sequence was found in a man between 45 and 60 years old who received an inactivated influenza vaccine. CDR3 sequence (DNA): TGCAGTGCTAGAGTTTCAGGGGCCATGGACCACACCTTC. This codes for CSARVSGAMDHTF.